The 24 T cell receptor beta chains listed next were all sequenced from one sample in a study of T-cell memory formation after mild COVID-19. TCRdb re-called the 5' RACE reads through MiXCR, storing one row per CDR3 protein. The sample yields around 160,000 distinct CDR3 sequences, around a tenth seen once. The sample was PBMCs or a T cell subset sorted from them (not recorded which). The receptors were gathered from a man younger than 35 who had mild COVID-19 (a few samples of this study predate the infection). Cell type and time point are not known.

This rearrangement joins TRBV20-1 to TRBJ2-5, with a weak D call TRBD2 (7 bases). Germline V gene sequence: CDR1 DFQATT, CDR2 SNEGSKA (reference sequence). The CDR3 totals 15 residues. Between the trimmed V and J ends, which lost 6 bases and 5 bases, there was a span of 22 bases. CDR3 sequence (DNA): TGCAGTGCCCCTCTCTGGGGGGGGCTCCGGGAGACCCAGTACTTC. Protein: CSAPLWGGLRETQYF.

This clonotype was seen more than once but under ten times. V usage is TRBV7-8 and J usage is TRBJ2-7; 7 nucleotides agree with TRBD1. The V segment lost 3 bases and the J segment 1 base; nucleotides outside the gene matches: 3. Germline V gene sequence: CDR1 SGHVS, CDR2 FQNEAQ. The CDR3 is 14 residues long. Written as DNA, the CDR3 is TGTGCCAGCAGCTTGGGACAGTATTCCTACGAGCAGTACGTC. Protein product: CASSLGQYSYEQYV.

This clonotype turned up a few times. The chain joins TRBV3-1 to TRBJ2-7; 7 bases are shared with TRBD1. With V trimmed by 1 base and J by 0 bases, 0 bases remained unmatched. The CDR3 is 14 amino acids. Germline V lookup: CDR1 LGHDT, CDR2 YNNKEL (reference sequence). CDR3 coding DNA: TGTGCCAGCAGCCAAGGGACAGGCTCCTACGAGCAGTACGTC. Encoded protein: CASSQGTGSYEQYV.

The CDR3 DNA reads as TGTGCCAGCACCCTCGGGGCTGCCGGGGAGCTGTTTTTT. It specifies CASTLGAAGELFF. This chain connects TRBV12-3 or TRBV12-4 to TRBJ2-2; either TRBD1 or TRBD2 may supply D (5 bases each). The CDR3 totals 13 residues. The V gene lost 7 bases and the J gene lost 6 bases, with 12 bases spanning the gap.

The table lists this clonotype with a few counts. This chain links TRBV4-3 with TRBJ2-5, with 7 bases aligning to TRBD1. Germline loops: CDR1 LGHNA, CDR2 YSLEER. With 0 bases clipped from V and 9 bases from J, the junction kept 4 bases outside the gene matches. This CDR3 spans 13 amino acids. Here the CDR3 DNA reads TGCGCCAGCAGCCAAGAAAAAACAGGGGCCCAGTACTTC. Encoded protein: CASSQEKTGAQYF.

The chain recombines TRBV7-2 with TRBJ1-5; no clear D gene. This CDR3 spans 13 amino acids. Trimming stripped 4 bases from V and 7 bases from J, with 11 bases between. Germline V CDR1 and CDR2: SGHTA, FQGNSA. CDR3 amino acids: CASSSTQWQPQHF. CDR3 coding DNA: TGTGCCAGCAGCTCTACCCAATGGCAGCCCCAGCATTTT.

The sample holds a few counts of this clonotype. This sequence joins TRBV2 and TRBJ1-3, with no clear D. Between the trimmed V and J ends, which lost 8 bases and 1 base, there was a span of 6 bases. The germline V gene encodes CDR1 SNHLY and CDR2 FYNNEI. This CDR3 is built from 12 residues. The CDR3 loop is CASFRSGNTIYF. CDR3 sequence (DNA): TGTGCCAGCTTTCGGTCTGGAAACACCATATATTTT.

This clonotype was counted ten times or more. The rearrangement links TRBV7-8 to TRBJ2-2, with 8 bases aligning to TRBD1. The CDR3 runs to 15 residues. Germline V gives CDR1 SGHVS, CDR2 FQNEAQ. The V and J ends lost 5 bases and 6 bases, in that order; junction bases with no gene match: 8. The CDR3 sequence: CASSEQGASAGELFF. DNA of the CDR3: TGTGCCAGCAGCGAGCAGGGGGCAAGCGCCGGGGAGCTGTTTTTT. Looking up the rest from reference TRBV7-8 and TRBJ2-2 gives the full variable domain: GAGVSQSPRYKVAKRGQDVALRCDPISGHVSLFWYQQALGQGPEFLTYFQNEAQLDKSGLPSDRFFAERPEGSVSTLKIQRTQQEDSAVYLCASSEQGASAGELFFGEGSRLTVL.

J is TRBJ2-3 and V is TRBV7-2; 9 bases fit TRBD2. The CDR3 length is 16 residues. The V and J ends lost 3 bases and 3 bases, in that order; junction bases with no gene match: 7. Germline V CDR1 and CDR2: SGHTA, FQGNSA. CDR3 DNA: TGTGCCAGCAGCTTGAGCGGGGGGCCTAGGACAGATACGCAGTATTTT. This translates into CASSLSGGPRTDTQYF.

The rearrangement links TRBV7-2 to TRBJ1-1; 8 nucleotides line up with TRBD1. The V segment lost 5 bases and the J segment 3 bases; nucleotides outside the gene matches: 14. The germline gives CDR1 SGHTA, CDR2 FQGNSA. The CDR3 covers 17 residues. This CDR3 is CASSPRGQGGGYTEAFF. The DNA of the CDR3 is TGTGCCAGCAGCCCCCGAGGACAGGGAGGGGGGTACACTGAAGCTTTCTTT.

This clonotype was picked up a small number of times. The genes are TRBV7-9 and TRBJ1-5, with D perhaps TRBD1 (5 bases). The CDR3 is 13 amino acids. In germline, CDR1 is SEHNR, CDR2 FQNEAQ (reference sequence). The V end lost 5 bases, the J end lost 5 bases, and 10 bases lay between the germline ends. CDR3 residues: CASSHRDDQPQHF. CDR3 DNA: TGTGCCAGCAGCCACCGGGACGATCAGCCCCAGCATTTT.

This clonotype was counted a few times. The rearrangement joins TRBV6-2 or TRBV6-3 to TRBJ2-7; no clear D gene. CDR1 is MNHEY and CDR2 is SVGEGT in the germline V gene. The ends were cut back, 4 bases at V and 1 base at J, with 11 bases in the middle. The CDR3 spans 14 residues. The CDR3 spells CASSWAVSSYEQYV. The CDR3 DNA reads TGTGCCAGCAGTTGGGCAGTATCTTCCTACGAGCAGTACGTC.

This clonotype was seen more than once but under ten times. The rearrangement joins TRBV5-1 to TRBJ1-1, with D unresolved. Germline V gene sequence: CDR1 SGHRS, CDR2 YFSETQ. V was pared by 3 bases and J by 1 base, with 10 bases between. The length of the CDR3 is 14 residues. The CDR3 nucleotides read TGCGCCAGCAGCTCGGCGGCATCGAACACTGAAGCTTTCTTT. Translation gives CASSSAASNTEAFF.

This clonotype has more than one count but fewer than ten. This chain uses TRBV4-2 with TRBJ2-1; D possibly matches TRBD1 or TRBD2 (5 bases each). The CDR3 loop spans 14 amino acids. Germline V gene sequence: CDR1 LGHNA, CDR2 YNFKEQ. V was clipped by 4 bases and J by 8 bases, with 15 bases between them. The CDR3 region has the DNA TGTGCCAGCAGCCCTCCCGGGGCCCCCGATGAGCAGTTCTTC. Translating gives CASSPPGAPDEQFF.

CDR3: CASSQRSSGATDTQYF. DNA of the CDR3: TGTGCCAGCAGCCAACGTTCGAGCGGGGCCACAGATACGCAGTATTTT. This chain connects TRBV4-2 to TRBJ2-3, with 7 bases fitting TRBD2. With 2 bases clipped from V and 2 bases from J, the junction kept 7 bases outside the gene matches. The V gene's germline CDR1 is LGHNA and CDR2 YNFKEQ. The CDR3 consists of 16 residues.

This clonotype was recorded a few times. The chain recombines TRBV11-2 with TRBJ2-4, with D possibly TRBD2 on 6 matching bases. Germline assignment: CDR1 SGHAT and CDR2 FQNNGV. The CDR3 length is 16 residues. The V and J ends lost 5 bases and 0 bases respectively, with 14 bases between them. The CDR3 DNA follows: TGTGCCAGCAGCGCCCGGGACTCCGAAGCCAAAAACATTCAGTACTTC. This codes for CASSARDSEAKNIQYF.

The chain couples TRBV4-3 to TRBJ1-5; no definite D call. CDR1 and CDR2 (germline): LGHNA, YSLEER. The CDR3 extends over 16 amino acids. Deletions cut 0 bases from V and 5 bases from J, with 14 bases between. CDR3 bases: TGCGCCAGCAGCCAAGAACTAGGATTGGGCTATCAGCCCCAGCATTTT. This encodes CASSQELGLGYQPQHF.

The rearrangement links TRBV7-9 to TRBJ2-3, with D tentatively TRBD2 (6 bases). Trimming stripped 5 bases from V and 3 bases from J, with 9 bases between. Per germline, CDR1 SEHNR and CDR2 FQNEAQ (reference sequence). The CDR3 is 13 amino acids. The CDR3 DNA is TGTGCCAGCAGCCGGGACTCAACAGATACGCAGTATTTT. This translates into CASSRDSTDTQYF.

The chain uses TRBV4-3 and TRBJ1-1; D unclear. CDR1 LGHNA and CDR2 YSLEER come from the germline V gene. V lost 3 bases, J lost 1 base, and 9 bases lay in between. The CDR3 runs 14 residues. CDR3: CASSHHERNTEAFF. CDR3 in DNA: TGCGCCAGCAGCCACCACGAGCGGAACACTGAAGCTTTCTTT.

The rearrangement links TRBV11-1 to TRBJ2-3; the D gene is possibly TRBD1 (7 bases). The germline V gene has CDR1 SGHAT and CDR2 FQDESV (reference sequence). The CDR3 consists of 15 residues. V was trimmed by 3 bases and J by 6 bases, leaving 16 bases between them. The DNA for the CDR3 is TGTGCCAGCAGCTTCAGAGGAGGGGGCTTTGATACGCAGTATTTT. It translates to CASSFRGGGFDTQYF.

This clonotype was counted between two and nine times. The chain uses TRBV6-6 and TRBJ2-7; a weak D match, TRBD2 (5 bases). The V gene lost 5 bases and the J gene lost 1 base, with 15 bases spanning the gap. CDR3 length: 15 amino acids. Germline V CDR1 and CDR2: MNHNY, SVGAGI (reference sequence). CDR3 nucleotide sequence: TGTGCCAGCAGTCCCGCCGGAGGCAAATCCTACGAGCAGTACTTC. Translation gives CASSPAGGKSYEQYF.

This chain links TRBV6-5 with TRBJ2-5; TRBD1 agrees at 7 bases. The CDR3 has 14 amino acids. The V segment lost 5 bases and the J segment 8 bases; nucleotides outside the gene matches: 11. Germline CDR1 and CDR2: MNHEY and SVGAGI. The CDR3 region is CASSPTGSGRTQYF. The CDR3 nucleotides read TGTGCCAGCAGTCCGACAGGGTCAGGTCGTACCCAGTACTTC.

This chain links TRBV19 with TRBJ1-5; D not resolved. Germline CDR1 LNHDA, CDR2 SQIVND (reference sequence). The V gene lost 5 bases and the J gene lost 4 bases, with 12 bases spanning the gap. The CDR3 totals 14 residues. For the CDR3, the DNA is TGTGCCAGTAGTCCAATAGGGAGTAATCAGCCCCAGCATTTT. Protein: CASSPIGSNQPQHF.

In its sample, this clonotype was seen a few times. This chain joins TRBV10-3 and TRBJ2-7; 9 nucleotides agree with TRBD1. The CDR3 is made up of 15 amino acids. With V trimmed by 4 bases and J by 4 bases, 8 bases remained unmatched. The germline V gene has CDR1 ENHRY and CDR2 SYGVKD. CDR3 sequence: CAISGAGTGKYEQYF. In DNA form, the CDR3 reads TGTGCCATCAGTGGCGCCGGGACAGGGAAGTACGAGCAGTACTTC.